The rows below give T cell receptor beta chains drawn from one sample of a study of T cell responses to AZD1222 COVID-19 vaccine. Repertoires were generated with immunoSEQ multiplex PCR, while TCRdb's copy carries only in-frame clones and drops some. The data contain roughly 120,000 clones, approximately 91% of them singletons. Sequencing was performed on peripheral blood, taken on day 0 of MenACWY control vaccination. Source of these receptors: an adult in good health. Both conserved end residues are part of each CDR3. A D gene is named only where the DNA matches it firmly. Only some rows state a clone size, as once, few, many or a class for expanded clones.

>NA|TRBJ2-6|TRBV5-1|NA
TGCGCCAGCAGCTTGGTCCCTACAGTCCGCTCTGGGGCCAACGTCCTGACTTTC
CASSLVPTVRSGANVLTF
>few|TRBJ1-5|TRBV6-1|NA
TGTGCCAGCAGTGAAGCGCTGATGGGCACCAATCAGCCCCAGCATTTT
CASSEALMGTNQPQHF
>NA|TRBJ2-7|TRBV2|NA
TGTGCCAGCAGTGATTGGGCCTACTACGAGCAGTACTTC
CASSDWAYYEQYF
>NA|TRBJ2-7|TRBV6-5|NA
TGTGCCAGCAGAAAGGACTCATACTACGAGCAGTACTTC
CASRKDSYYEQYF
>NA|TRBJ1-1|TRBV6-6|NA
TGTGCCAGCTTAAGGGGGGACACTGAAGCTTTCTTT
CASLRGDTEAFF
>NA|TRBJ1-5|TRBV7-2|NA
TGTGCCAGCAGCTTAGTTGTGGGTAGCAATCAGCCCCAGCATTTT
CASSLVVGSNQPQHF
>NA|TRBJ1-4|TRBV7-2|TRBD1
TGTGCCAGCAGCGCCGATGGGAGCAGGGGGCGTAGAAAACTGTTTTTT
CASSADGSRGRRKLFF
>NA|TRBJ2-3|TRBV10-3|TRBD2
TGTGCCATCAGTGAACTAGCGGGGCCGAACACAGATACGCAGTATTTT
CAISELAGPNTDTQYF
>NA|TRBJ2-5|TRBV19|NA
TGTGCCAGTAGTATAGGGCGGGGCTCGCAAGAGACCCAGTACTTC
CASSIGRGSQETQYF
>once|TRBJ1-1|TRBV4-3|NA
TGCGCCAGCAGCCAAGATAGAACAGTTGCTGTGAACACTGAAGCTTTCTTT
CASSQDRTVAVNTEAFF
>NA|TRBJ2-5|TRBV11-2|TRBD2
TGTGCCAGCAGCTTAGGCGGGGGGGCATACGAGACCCAGTACTTC
CASSLGGGAYETQYF
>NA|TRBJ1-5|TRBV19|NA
TGTGCCAGTAGTCCGGTAAGTCGGCCCCAGCATTTT
CASSPVSRPQHF
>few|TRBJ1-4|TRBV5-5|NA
TGTGCCAGCAGTCGTCAGGGCCCTAATGAAAAACTGTTTTTT
CASSRQGPNEKLFF
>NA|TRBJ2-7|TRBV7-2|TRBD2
TGTGCCAGCAGCCCTACTAGCGGGAGCTCCTACGAGCAGTACTTC
CASSPTSGSSYEQYF
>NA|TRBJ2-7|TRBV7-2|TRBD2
TGTGCCAGCAGCTTAGCGGGGGCTAGCGGGGCCTACGAGCAGTACTTC
CASSLAGASGAYEQYF
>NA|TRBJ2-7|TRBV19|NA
TGTGCCAGTAGTACGCTCCCTACCTACGAGCAGTACTTC
CASSTLPTYEQYF
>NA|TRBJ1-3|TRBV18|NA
TGTGCCAGCACATCAAATGGGGGCAACTCCGGAAACACCATATATTTT
CASTSNGGNSGNTIYF
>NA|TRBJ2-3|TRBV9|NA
TGTGCCAGCAGGCCCGGCCCAGGGAGTAGCACAGATACGCAGTATTTT
CASRPGPGSSTDTQYF
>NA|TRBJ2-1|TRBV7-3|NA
TGTGCCAGCAGCCCAAAGGGTTTAGCGGGACAGAATGAGCAGTTCTTC
CASSPKGLAGQNEQFF
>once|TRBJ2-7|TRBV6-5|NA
TGTGCCAGCAGTTACATGGACAGACCCTACGAGCAGTACTTC
CASSYMDRPYEQYF
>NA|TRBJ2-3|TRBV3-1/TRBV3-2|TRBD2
TGTGCCAGCAGCCTGCGGGAGGAAGGAGATACGCAGTATTTT
CASSLREEGDTQYF
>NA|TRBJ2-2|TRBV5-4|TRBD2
TGTGCCGGCCTAGCGGGGGGGCCCACGACGAACACCGGGGAGCTGTTTTTT
CAGLAGGPTTNTGELFF
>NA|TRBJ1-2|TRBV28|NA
TGTGCCAGCAGCGAAAGCAGAACTGGCTACACCTTC
CASSESRTGYTF
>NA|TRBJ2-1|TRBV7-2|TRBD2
TGTGCCAGCAGCTTAGCGGCGGCGGGGGAGTACAATGAGCAGTTCTTC
CASSLAAAGEYNEQFF
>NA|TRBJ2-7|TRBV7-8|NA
TGTGCCAGCAGCCCAACCGGCAGTTCCTACGAGCAGTACTTC
CASSPTGSSYEQYF
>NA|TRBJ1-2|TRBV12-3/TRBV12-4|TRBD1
TGTGCCAGCAGTTCACAGGGGTTGTATGGCTACACCTTC
CASSSQGLYGYTF
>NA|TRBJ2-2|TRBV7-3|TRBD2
TGTGCCAGCAGCCTAGTCCAGCTAGCGGGAGCGTCCGGGGAGCTGTTTTTT
CASSLVQLAGASGELFF
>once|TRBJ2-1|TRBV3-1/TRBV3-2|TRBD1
TGTGCCAGCAGCGCTTTCTTACGACAGGGGTGGAATGAGCAGTTCTTC
CASSAFLRQGWNEQFF